The 8 T cell receptor beta chains listed next were all sequenced from one sample in a study of blood T cell repertoires in COVID-19. Produced via immunoSEQ multiplex PCR; TCRdb's table is partial and in-frame only. The sample includes approximately 170,000 clones, roughly 86% of them seen just once. The sample was peripheral blood. The receptors shown here come from a man between 65 and 79 years old with acute or convalescent COVID-19.

The chain employs TRBV15 and TRBJ2-4, with a weak D call TRBD2 (5 bases). Trimming removed 0 bases at V and 8 bases at J, with 20 bases between. This CDR3 spans 17 amino acids. CDR1 and CDR2 (germline): LNHNV, YYDKDF (reference sequence). CDR3 bases: TGTGCCACCAGCAGAGATGGCGTGAGGGTAGCTTCTGACATTCAGTACTTC. Its translation: CATSRDGVRVASDIQYF.

The chain joins TRBV18 to TRBJ2-2; the D gene is possibly TRBD2 (6 bases). V lost 0 bases, J lost 5 bases, and 7 bases lay in between. Per the germline V gene, CDR1 is KGHSH and CDR2 is LQKENI. The CDR3 consists of 14 residues. The CDR3 DNA follows: TGTGCCAGCTCACCACCGGGGAGGACCGGGGAGCTGTTTTTT. This translates into CASSPPGRTGELFF.

DNA of the CDR3: TGTGCCAGCACCCGAGACAGGACCTATGGCTACACCTTC. The encoded protein is CASTRDRTYGYTF. The rearrangement joins TRBV21-1 to TRBJ1-2; TRBD1 was called by the table and not checked on the DNA. TRBV21-1 is a listed pseudogene. CDR3 length: 13 amino acids.

V is TRBV6-5 and J is TRBJ1-2, with 7 positions matching TRBD1. The trim removed 9 bases at V and 4 bases at J, leaving 8 bases unmatched. Germline V gene lookup returns CDR1 MNHEY and CDR2 SVGAGI. The CDR3 has 13 residues. CDR3: CASHTGVGYGYTF. The CDR3 coding sequence is TGTGCCAGTCATACAGGGGTTGGCTATGGCTACACCTTC.

This chain connects TRBV3-1 (or the pseudogene TRBV3-2) to TRBJ1-5; D is ambiguous. With 4 bases removed from V and 6 bases from J, the gap between germline ends came to 16 bases. Per germline, CDR1 LGHDT and CDR2 YNNKEL (reference sequence). The CDR3 runs to 15 residues. In nucleotides, the CDR3 is TGTGCCAGCAGCCCCTCGGACGCAGGAGGTCAGCCCCAGCATTTT. Its translation is CASSPSDAGGQPQHF.

This chain uses TRBV5-1 with TRBJ2-7; no reliable D call. This CDR3 comprises 16 residues. Germline CDR1 SGHRS, CDR2 YFSETQ. Trimming took 4 bases from V and 2 from J, leaving 19 bases between them. In DNA, the CDR3 is TGCGCCAGCAGCCCCGCTTTATTGTTGGGCGCCTACGAGCAGTACTTC. Its protein is CASSPALLLGAYEQYF.

The chain employs TRBV7-2 and TRBJ2-1, with 7 positions matching TRBD1. There are 14 residues in the CDR3. Germline values: CDR1 SGHTA, CDR2 FQGNSA. Trimming at V came to 5 bases and at J to 8 bases, leaving 9 bases not matched to a gene. CDR3 in amino acids: CASSHRGTSDEQFF. CDR3 DNA sequence: TGTGCCAGCAGCCACAGGGGAACCAGCGATGAGCAGTTCTTC.

The chain links TRBV9 to TRBJ1-4; no clear D. Trimming removed 0 bases from V and 7 bases from J, with 13 bases in between. The CDR3 covers 15 residues. CDR1 is SGDLS, CDR2 YYNGEE, per germline. The CDR3, as DNA: TGTGCCAGCAGCGTAGGGGGAGTGTGGGGTGAAAAACTGTTTTTT. It translates to CASSVGGVWGEKLFF.